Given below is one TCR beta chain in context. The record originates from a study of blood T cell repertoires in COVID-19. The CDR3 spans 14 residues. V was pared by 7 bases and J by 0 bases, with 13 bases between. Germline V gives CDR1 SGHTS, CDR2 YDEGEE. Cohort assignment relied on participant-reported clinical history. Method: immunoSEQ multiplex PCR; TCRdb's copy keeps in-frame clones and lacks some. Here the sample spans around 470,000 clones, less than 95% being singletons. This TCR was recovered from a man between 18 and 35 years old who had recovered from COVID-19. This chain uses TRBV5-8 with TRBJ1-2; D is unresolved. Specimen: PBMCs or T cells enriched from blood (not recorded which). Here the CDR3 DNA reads TGTGCCAGCGTCGCCCTAAGAGCTAACTATGGCTACACCTTC. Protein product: CASVALRANYGYTF.